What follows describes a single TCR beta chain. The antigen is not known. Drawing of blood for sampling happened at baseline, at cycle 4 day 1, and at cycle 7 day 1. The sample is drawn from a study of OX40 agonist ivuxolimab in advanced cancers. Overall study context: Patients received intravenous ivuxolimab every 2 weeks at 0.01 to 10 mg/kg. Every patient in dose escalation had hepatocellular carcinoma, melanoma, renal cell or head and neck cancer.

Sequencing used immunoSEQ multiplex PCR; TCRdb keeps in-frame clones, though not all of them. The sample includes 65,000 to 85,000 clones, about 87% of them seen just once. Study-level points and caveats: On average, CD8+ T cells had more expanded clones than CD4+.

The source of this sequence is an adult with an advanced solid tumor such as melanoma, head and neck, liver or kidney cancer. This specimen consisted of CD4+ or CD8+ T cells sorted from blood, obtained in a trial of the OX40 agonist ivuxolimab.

CDR3 amino acids: CASSLMGLPGTEAFF. The CDR3, as DNA: TGCGCCAGCAGCTTAATGGGACTACCGGGGACTGAAGCTTTCTTT. This chain joins TRBV5-1 and TRBJ1-1; D possibly corresponds to TRBD1 (5 bases). V was trimmed by 2 bases and J by 5 bases, leaving 16 bases between them. The germline V gene has CDR1 SGHRS and CDR2 YFSETQ. The CDR3 covers 15 residues.